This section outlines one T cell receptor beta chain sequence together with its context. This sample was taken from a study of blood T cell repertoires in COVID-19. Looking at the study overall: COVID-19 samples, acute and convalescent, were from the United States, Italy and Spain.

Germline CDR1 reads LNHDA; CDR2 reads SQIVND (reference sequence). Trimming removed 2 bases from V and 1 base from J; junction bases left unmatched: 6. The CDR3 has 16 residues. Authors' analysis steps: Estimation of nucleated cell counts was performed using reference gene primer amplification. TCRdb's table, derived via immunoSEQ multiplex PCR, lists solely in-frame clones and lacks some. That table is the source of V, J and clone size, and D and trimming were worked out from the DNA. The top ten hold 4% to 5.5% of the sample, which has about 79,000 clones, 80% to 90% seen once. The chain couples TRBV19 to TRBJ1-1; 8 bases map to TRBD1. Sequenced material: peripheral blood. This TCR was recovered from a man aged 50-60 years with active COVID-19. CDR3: CASSIRRDRWNTEAFF. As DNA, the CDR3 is TGTGCCAGTAGTATACGCCGGGACAGGTGGAACACTGAAGCTTTCTTT.